Here is one T cell receptor beta chain with its context. These data are taken from a study of blood T cell repertoires in COVID-19. Cohort allocation depended upon clinical history that participants reported. Profiled with immunoSEQ multiplex PCR; TCRdb holds only in-frame clones, not every one. The sample contains 250,000 or so clones, more than 70% of which appear only once. The CDR3 runs to 15 residues. V dropped 6 bases and J dropped 5; count of bases not matched to a gene: 11. CDR1 is MNHEY, CDR2 SVGAGI, per germline. The TCR was taken from a woman aged 50 to 60 who had recovered from COVID-19. The chain uses TRBV6-5 and TRBJ2-5; TRBD2 matches 8 bases. Source material: PBMCs or T cells enriched from blood (not recorded which). CDR3 loop: CASRNAPSGWETQYF. In DNA, the CDR3 is TGTGCCAGCAGAAACGCACCTAGCGGGTGGGAGACCCAGTACTTC.